This entry lists 22 T cell receptor beta chains sequenced from one sample in a study of molecular identifiers for immune sequencing clone quantification. Each CDR3 protein gets one entry after TCRdb re-called the PCR reads with MiXCR. The data show roughly 24,000 distinct CDR3 sequences, approximately 17% seen once. Material for sequencing was naive CD8+ T cells from blood, with Jurkat cell RNA spiked in. Indicated subset: FACS-sorted CD8+CD4-CCR7+CD45RA+ naive T cells. The receptors shown here come from a human donor in good health. Some libraries in this study had Jurkat cell RNA spiked in.

Turning to this clonotype: An end of the junction does not agree with germline; a read error may underlie this. This sequence joins TRBV11-2 and TRBJ2-3; D might be TRBD1 or TRBD2, each matching 5 bases. Per the germline V gene, CDR1 is SGHAT and CDR2 is FQNNGV. CDR3 length equals 15 residues. This chain's CDR3 is CASGLEGIDTDTQYF. DNA of the CDR3: TGTGCCAGCGGCTTAGAGGGGATCGACACAGATACGCAGTATTTT.

This clonotype was seen many times. The chain uses TRBV27 and TRBJ1-1; D is uncertain. The germline gives CDR1 MNHEY, CDR2 SMNVEV (reference sequence). This CDR3 is built from 13 residues. Between the trimmed V and J ends, which lost 6 bases and 0 bases, there was a span of 8 bases. The CDR3 loop is CASSTDLNTEAFF. Written as DNA, the CDR3 is TGTGCCAGCAGCACAGATTTGAACACTGAAGCTTTCTTT.

In this sample, this clonotype turned up many times. V gene TRBV4-3 combines with J gene TRBJ2-1; D remains ambiguous. This CDR3 spans 12 amino acids. V lost 6 bases to trimming and J lost 8 bases, with 11 bases between them. The germline V gene has CDR1 LGHNA and CDR2 YSLEER. CDR3 sequence (DNA): TGCGCCAGCAGGGGTTTAGGGTATGAGCAGTTCTTC. It is translated as CASRGLGYEQFF.

This clonotype showed up many times. The rearrangement joins TRBV6-5 to TRBJ2-5; 10 bases match TRBD2. V lost 4 bases, J lost 7 bases, and 3 bases stayed unmatched. Germline assignment: CDR1 MNHEY and CDR2 SVGAGI. There are 13 residues in the CDR3. The CDR3 coding sequence is TGTGCCAGCAGTTCCAGCGGGGGGGGGACCCAGTACTTC. It is translated as CASSSSGGGTQYF.

In its sample, this clonotype was seen once. V and J are TRBV4-3 and TRBJ2-7, with TRBD1 matching 7 bases. Germline V gene lookup returns CDR1 LGHNA and CDR2 YSLEER. Unmatched junction bases numbered 6, after V lost 5 bases and J lost 2 bases. The CDR3 is 14 residues long. The CDR3 here is CASSDRDRPYEQYF. CDR3 coding DNA: TGCGCCAGCAGCGACCGGGACAGACCCTACGAGCAGTACTTC.

This clonotype has at least ten counts. The rearrangement links TRBV20-1 to TRBJ2-7; D may be TRBD2 (6 bases). The V and J ends lost 6 bases and 0 bases respectively, with 18 bases between them. The CDR3 length is 15 residues. CDR1 and CDR2 (germline): DFQATT, SNEGSKA (reference sequence). DNA of the CDR3: TGCAGTGCCCACCCCCCGACTAGTGGCTCCTACGAGCAGTACTTC. It codes for CSAHPPTSGSYEQYF.

This clonotype is labeled as medium-sized (0.01 to 0.1%). This sequence joins TRBV29-1 and TRBJ2-3; no reliable D call. Germline V lookup: CDR1 SQVTM, CDR2 ANQGSEA. CDR3 length: 11 residues. The V end was cut by 4 bases, the J end by 6 bases, with 8 bases between. In DNA, the CDR3 is TGCAGCGTTGGGTTGGGGGATACGCAGTATTTT. Amino acid sequence: CSVGLGDTQYF.

This clonotype occurred many times. At one boundary the junction diverges from the germline segment, which might be a read error. The CDR3 is CVSRTGTGPTYSNQPQHF. Here the CDR3 DNA reads TGTGTCAGCAGAACCGGGACCGGACCGACTTATAGCAATCAGCCCCAGCATTTT. The chain joins TRBV12-3 or TRBV12-4 to TRBJ1-5; D is perhaps TRBD1 (5 bases). This CDR3 has 18 amino acids.

In this sample, this clonotype is medium-sized (0.01 to 0.1%). The genes are TRBV5-5 and TRBJ2-7; D is undetermined. CDR1 and CDR2 (germline): SGHKS, YYEKEE (reference sequence). The CDR3 loop spans 15 amino acids. V was clipped by 0 bases and J by 5 bases, with 15 bases between them. CDR3 bases: TGTGCCAGCAGCTTGGTTTCAGGCGGATCCGACGAGCAGTACTTC. Protein product: CASSLVSGGSDEQYF.

This clonotype appeared many times. The J gene is TRBJ2-5, the V gene TRBV27; D ambiguous. The CDR3 contains 13 residues. From germline, CDR1 is MNHEY and CDR2 SMNVEV (reference sequence). The ends were cut back, 5 bases at V and 1 base at J, with 8 bases in the middle. CDR3 protein: CASSPLVQETQYF. The CDR3 bases are TGTGCCAGCAGTCCCCTGGTCCAAGAGACCCAGTACTTC.

This clonotype was counted ten times or more. V gene TRBV30 combines with J gene TRBJ2-1; D may be TRBD2 (5 bases). CDR1 is GTSNPN and CDR2 is SVGIG in the germline V gene (reference sequence). The length of the CDR3 is 11 residues. The V end was cut by 2 bases, the J end by 9 bases, with 8 bases between. The CDR3 DNA reads as TGTGCCTGGAGTATTGAGGGTGAGCAGTTCTTC. Its translation is CAWSIEGEQFF.

Many counts were recorded for this clonotype. This chain uses TRBV11-2 with TRBJ2-7, with a weak D call TRBD1 (6 bases). Germline CDR1 is SGHAT and CDR2 is FQNNGV. This CDR3 region has 15 residues. Between the trimmed V and J ends, which lost 3 bases and 4 bases, there was a span of 16 bases. In nucleotides, the CDR3 is TGTGCCAGCAGCTTTATACAGGGAAGTAGGTACGAGCAGTACTTC. Translating gives CASSFIQGSRYEQYF.

There are many counts of this clonotype. This chain joins TRBV20-1 and TRBJ1-6, with TRBD1 identical over 10 bases. Per the germline V gene, CDR1 is DFQATT and CDR2 is SNEGSKA (reference sequence). The CDR3 has 13 amino acids. Trimming at V came to 6 bases and at J to 6 bases, leaving 2 bases not matched to a gene. CDR3 loop: CSARQGANSPLHF. The DNA of the CDR3 is TGCAGTGCGAGACAGGGGGCTAATTCACCCCTCCACTTT.

This clonotype is medium-sized within its sample. The chain uses TRBV7-2 and TRBJ2-7; TRBD2 might be the D (5 bases). The CDR3 contains 13 residues. Germline-derived CDR1 and CDR2 are SGHTA and FQGNSA. Trimming removed 5 bases from V and 3 bases from J, with 11 bases in between. For the CDR3, the DNA is TGTGCCAGCAGCCTATCCGCGGGCTACGAGCAGTACTTC. Protein: CASSLSAGYEQYF.

In this sample, this clonotype turned up many times. The chain couples TRBV4-3 to TRBJ2-3; D possibly matches TRBD1 or TRBD2 (5 bases each). Trimming removed 0 bases from V and 4 bases from J, with 14 bases in between. The CDR3 is 16 amino acids. The germline gives CDR1 LGHNA, CDR2 YSLEER. CDR3: CASSQDWDPGADTQYF. In DNA form, the CDR3 reads TGCGCCAGCAGCCAAGATTGGGACCCCGGGGCAGATACGCAGTATTTT.

A word on this clonotype: A much larger clone differs by one base, so this may be a read error. V usage is TRBV2 and J usage is TRBJ2-2, with no clear D. CDR1 is SNHLY, CDR2 FYNNEI, per germline. The CDR3 runs to 11 residues. CDR3 in DNA: TGTGTCAGCAGTGAGACGGAGCCCATAATTTTT. This translates into CVSSETEPIIF.

This clonotype was seen many times. The CDR3 protein is CASSASKPGEQFF. CDR3 nucleotides: TGTGCCAGCAGCGCCTCAAAGCCTGGTGAGCAGTTCTTC. This chain links TRBV6-4 with TRBJ2-1; D remains ambiguous. From germline, CDR1 is MRHNA and CDR2 SNTAGT. Trimming cost V 6 bases and J 9 bases, with 15 bases left between them. The CDR3 contains 13 residues.

This clonotype showed up many times. This chain connects TRBV4-1 to TRBJ2-5, with TRBD1 as a possible D gene (5 bases). V shed 4 bases and J shed 1 base, with 10 bases lying between them. The CDR3 runs 14 residues. CDR1 is MGHRA and CDR2 is YSYEKL in the germline V gene. The CDR3 here is CASSPTASQETQYF. The CDR3 DNA sequence: TGCGCCAGCAGCCCGACAGCTAGCCAAGAGACCCAGTACTTC.

This clonotype has a count of ten or more. One end of the junction varies from germline; a read error may be responsible. This chain connects TRBV12-3 or TRBV12-4 to TRBJ2-3; D is ambiguous. This CDR3 is built from 9 residues. This CDR3 is CASSFFGPF. The CDR3 DNA reads TGTGCCAGCAGTTTTTTTGGTCCCTTT.

This clonotype was recorded at least ten times. Relative to the germline gene, one junction end is altered; a read error may explain this. V and J are TRBV4-3 and TRBJ1-1; D may be TRBD1 (5 bases). The CDR3 extends over 14 amino acids. Germline V CDR1 and CDR2: LGHNA, YSLEER. CDR3 DNA: TGCGCCAGCAGCCTAGGACACACAAACACTGAGGCTTTCTTT. Amino acid sequence: CASSLGHTNTEAFF.

This chain uses TRBV7-9 with TRBJ2-2, with TRBD1 matching over 9 bases. From germline, CDR1 is SEHNR and CDR2 FQNEAQ (reference sequence). V lost 5 bases and J lost 5; bases outside the gene matches: 9. This CDR3 has 16 amino acids. Here the CDR3 DNA reads TGTGCCAGCAGCGGACAGGGGTGGGGGAAGACCGGGGAGCTGTTTTTT. Protein sequence: CASSGQGWGKTGELFF.

This clonotype was counted ten times or more. The chain links TRBV24-1 to TRBJ2-2; D perhaps matches TRBD1 (6 bases). Germline V gives CDR1 KGHDR, CDR2 SFDVKD. The CDR3 length is 15 residues. Trimming stripped 9 bases from V and 6 bases from J, with 19 bases between. CDR3 nucleotides: TGTGCCACCGGCGGGCAGGGGCGCCGGTCCGGGGAGCTGTTTTTT. Residues: CATGGQGRRSGELFF.